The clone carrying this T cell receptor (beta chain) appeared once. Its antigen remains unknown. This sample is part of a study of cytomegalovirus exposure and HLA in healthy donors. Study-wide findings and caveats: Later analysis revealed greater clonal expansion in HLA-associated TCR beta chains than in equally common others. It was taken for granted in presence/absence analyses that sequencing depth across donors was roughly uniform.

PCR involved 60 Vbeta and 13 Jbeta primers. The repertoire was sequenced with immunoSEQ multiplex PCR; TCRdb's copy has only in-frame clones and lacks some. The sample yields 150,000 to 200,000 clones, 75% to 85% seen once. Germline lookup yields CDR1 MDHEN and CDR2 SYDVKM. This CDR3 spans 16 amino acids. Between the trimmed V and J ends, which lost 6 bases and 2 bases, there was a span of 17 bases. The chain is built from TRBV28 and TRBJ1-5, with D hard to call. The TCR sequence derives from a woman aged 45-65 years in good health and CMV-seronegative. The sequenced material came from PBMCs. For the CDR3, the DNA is TGTGCCAGCAGCCCGGCGGGCGGCGGGGGCAATCAGCCCCAGCATTTT. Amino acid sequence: CASSPAGGGGNQPQHF.